The source of this T cell receptor beta chain is a study of monozygotic twins with inflammatory bowel disease. Study-wide findings and caveats: Healthy co-twins showed greater TCRbeta diversity (inverse Simpson) than IBD patients.

A note on this clonotype: Its antigen is unknown.

This CDR3 region has 13 residues. Germline assignment: CDR1 SGHRS and CDR2 YFSETQ. The total RNA came straight from whole blood, and T cells were not sorted beforehand. Total RNA, at 3,500 to 4,000 ng, went into every TCR library. One entry per CDR3 protein, without DNA, is what TCRdb gives after re-calling the 5' RACE reads. The clone table shows about 450,000 distinct CDR3 sequences, with the ten largest holding 2.4%. Material for sequencing was blood. The chain uses TRBV5-1 and TRBJ2-3. The sequence came from a human donor with ulcerative colitis or Crohn's disease, or a healthy co-twin of an affected twin (not recorded which). CDR3: CASSPQLPDTQYF.